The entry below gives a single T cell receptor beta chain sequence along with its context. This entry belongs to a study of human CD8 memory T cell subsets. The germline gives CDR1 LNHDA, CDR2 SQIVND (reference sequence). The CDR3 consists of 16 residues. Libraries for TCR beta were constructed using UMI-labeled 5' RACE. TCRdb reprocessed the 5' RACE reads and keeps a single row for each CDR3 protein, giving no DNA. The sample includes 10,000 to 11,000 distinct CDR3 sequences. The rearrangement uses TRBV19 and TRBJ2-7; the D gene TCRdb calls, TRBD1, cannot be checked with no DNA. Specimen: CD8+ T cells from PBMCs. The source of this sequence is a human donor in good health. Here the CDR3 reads CASSPSGGDPFYEQYF. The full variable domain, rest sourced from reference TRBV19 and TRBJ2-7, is DGGITQSPKYLFRKEGQNVTLSCEQNLNHDAMYWYRQDPGQGLRLIYYSQIVNDFQKGDIAEGYSVSREKKESFPLTVTSAQKNPTAFYLCASSPSGGDPFYEQYFGPGTRLTVT.